The 13 T cell receptor beta chains given below trace back to one sample, sequenced in a study of T-cell reconstitution after alpha-beta-depleted transplantation in children. Unique molecular identifiers were used to barcode this TCRbeta library. TCRdb re-called the PCR reads through MiXCR, storing one row per CDR3 protein. The sample contains almost 600,000 distinct CDR3 sequences, 25% to 30% of which appear only once. Sequencing used PBMCs, obtained before TCRalphabeta/CD19-depleted stem cell transplant. These receptors were collected from a boy in the first two years of life with Wiskott-Aldrich syndrome, due to receive a stem cell transplant.

This clonotype was found a few times. The chain combines TRBV4-1 with TRBJ2-1; 8 bases line up with TRBD2. Germline V lookup: CDR1 MGHRA, CDR2 YSYEKL. Trimming cost V 3 bases and J 6 bases; bases outside gene matches: 4. The CDR3 consists of 14 residues. The CDR3 reads CASSQTSVGNEQFF. The CDR3 DNA is TGCGCCAGCAGCCAGACTAGCGTCGGCAATGAGCAGTTCTTC.

The chain links TRBV5-1 to TRBJ2-7, with a possible D match to TRBD1 (6 bases). The CDR3 runs 14 residues. CDR1 is SGHRS, CDR2 YFSETQ, per germline. V lost 4 bases to trimming and J lost 3 bases, with 14 bases between them. The CDR3 protein is CASSTQGRYYEQYF. As DNA, the CDR3 is TGCGCCAGCAGCACACAGGGACGGTACTACGAGCAGTACTTC.

This rearrangement joins TRBV6-1 to TRBJ1-2; TRBD1 is a possible D gene (6 bases). Germline V CDR1 and CDR2: MNHNS, SASEGT. V was shortened by 6 bases and J by 6 bases, with 14 bases between the two germline ends. CDR3 length: 13 residues. CDR3 nucleotides: TGTGCCAGCAGATTCAAGGGGGAGGATGGCTACACCTTC. Amino acids: CASRFKGEDGYTF.

This clonotype has only a few counts. The DNA for the CDR3 is TGTGCCAGCAGCGTAGTACCCGACAGGGGCCACGAGCAGTACTTC. Translation gives CASSVVPDRGHEQYF. V is TRBV9 and J is TRBJ2-7; 8 bases agree with TRBD1. The CDR3 extends over 15 amino acids. V lost 0 bases and J lost 5; bases outside the gene matches: 7. Per germline, CDR1 SGDLS and CDR2 YYNGEE.

The chain is built from TRBV6-2 or TRBV6-3 and TRBJ1-5; D not certain. Germline values: CDR1 MNHEY, CDR2 SVGEGT. Trimming shortened V by 2 bases and J by 6 bases, and 8 bases separated the two germline ends. The CDR3 has 13 residues. The CDR3 DNA reads as TGTGCCAGCAGTTACAAGGGAGGTCAGCCCCAGCATTTT. It encodes CASSYKGGQPQHF.

This clonotype was counted only a few times. This chain links TRBV12-3 or TRBV12-4 with TRBJ2-7, with 7 nucleotides matching TRBD1. Trimming removed 6 bases from V and 5 bases from J; junction bases left unmatched: 10. The CDR3 length is 14 residues. The CDR3 reads CASRQGLPEDEQYF. For the CDR3, the DNA is TGTGCCAGCAGACAGGGGCTACCTGAGGACGAGCAGTACTTC.

The rearrangement links TRBV7-2 to TRBJ1-2; 8 bases map to TRBD1. Germline assignment: CDR1 SGHTA and CDR2 FQGNSA. The length of the CDR3 is 14 residues. Germline trimming cut 3 bases from V and 6 bases from J; bases unmatched to any gene: 6. As DNA, the CDR3 is TGTGCCAGCAGCTTCACAGGGGGGATTGATGGCTACACCTTC. It is translated as CASSFTGGIDGYTF.

This clonotype was counted between two and nine times. The chain recombines TRBV5-1 with TRBJ1-2; perhaps TRBD1 as D (6 bases). The CDR3 extends over 15 amino acids. V shed 4 bases and J shed 6 bases, with 19 bases lying between them. Germline V gives CDR1 SGHRS, CDR2 YFSETQ. The CDR3 nucleotides read TGCGCCAGCAGCACAGGGACGGCCCCCCTGGATGGCTACACCTTC. This gives the protein CASSTGTAPLDGYTF.

V and J are TRBV7-2 and TRBJ1-3; D is possibly TRBD1 (5 bases). V was clipped by 3 bases and J by 4 bases, with 16 bases between them. CDR3 size: 16 residues. From germline, CDR1 is SGHTA and CDR2 FQGNSA. This CDR3 reads CASSLSSGRGGNTIYF. The CDR3 nucleotides are TGTGCCAGCAGCTTGAGTTCAGGGAGGGGAGGAAACACCATATATTTT.

This clonotype was recorded a few times. This sequence joins TRBV20-1 and TRBJ2-5, with D perhaps TRBD1 (6 bases). This CDR3 contains 13 residues. V was cut by 0 bases and J by 5 bases, with 10 bases left in between. CDR1 is DFQATT and CDR2 is SNEGSKA in the germline V gene (reference sequence). DNA for the CDR3: TGCAGTGCTAGAGAGGGGGCCAGGGAGACCCAGTACTTC. Residues: CSAREGARETQYF.

This rearrangement joins TRBV12-3 or TRBV12-4 to TRBJ2-7, with 11 bases fitting TRBD2. The junction had 11 bases not matched to a gene; V was cut back by 4 bases and J by 3 bases. This CDR3 region has 17 residues. Here the CDR3 reads CASSSLGLAANYYEQYF. DNA of the CDR3: TGTGCCAGCAGTTCCTTGGGACTAGCGGCTAACTACTACGAGCAGTACTTC.

This clonotype occurred a few times. This rearrangement joins TRBV28 to TRBJ1-5, with D hard to call. This CDR3 spans 14 amino acids. The V end lost 3 bases, the J end lost 3 bases, and 9 bases lay between the germline ends. Germline V gene sequence: CDR1 MDHEN, CDR2 SYDVKM. The CDR3 nucleotides read TGTGCCAGCAGTTTGGCAGTGTTCAATCAGCCCCAGCATTTT. Its protein is CASSLAVFNQPQHF.

This clonotype has only a few counts. J is TRBJ2-1 and V is TRBV5-1; 9 positions agree with TRBD2. CDR3 size: 13 residues. CDR1 and CDR2 from the germline V gene are SGHRS and YFSETQ. V trimming: 4 bases; J trimming: 8 bases; junction bases outside the gene matches: 4. The CDR3 region has the DNA TGCGCCAGCAGCGATGGGACTAGCTATGAGCAGTTCTTC. This encodes CASSDGTSYEQFF.